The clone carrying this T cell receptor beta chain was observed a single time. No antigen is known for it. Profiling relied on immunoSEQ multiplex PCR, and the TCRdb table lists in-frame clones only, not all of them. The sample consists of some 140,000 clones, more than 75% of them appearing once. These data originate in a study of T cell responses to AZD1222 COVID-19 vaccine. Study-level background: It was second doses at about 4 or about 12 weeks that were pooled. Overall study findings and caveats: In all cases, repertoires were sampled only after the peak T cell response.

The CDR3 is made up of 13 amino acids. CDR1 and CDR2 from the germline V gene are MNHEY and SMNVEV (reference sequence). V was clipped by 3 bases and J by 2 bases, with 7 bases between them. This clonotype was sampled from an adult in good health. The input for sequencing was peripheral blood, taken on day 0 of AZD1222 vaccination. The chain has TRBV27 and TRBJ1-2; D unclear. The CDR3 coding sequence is TGTGCCAGCAGTTTCGGCACCAACTATGGCTACACCTTC. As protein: CASSFGTNYGYTF.